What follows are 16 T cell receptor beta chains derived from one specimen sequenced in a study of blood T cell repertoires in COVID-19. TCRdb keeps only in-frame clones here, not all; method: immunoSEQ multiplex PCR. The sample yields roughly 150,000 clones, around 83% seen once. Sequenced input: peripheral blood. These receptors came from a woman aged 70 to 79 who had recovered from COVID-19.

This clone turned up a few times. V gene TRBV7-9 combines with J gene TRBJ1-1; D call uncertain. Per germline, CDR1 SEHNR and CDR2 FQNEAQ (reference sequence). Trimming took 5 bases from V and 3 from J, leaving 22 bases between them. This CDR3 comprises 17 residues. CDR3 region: CASSPRQRFAVDTEAFF. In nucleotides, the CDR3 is TGTGCCAGCAGCCCCCGCCAGAGGTTCGCGGTGGACACTGAAGCTTTCTTT.

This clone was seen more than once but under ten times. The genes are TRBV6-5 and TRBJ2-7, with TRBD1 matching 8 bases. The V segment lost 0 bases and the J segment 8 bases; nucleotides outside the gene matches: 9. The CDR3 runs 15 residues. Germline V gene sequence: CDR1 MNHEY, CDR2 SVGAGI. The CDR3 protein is CASSYSGDRGTKQYF. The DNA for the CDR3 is TGTGCCAGCAGTTACTCAGGCGACAGGGGAACTAAGCAGTACTTC.

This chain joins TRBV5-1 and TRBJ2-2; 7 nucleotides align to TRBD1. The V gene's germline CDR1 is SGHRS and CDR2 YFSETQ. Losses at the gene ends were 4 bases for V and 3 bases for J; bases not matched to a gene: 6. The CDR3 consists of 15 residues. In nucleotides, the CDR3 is TGCGCCAGCAGCCCAACAGGGGCCGACACCGGGGAGCTGTTTTTT. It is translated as CASSPTGADTGELFF.

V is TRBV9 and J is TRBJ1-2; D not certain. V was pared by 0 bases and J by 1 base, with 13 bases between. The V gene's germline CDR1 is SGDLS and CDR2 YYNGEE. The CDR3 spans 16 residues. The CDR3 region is CASSVEAGSHNYGYTF. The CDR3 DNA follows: TGTGCCAGCAGCGTAGAGGCAGGATCCCATAACTATGGCTACACCTTC.

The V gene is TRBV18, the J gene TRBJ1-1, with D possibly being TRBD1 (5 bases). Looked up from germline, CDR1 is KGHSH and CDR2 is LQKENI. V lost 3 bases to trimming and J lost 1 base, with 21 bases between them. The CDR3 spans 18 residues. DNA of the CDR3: TGTGCCAGCTCACCCCCCTTCAGTTGGGGCGCTAGGAACACTGAAGCTTTCTTT. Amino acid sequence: CASSPPFSWGARNTEAFF.

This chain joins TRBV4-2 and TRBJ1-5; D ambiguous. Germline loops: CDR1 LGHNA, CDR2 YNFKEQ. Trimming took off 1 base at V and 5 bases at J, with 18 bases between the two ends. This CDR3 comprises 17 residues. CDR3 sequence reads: CASSQVSPDGGYQPQHF. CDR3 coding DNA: TGTGCCAGCAGCCAAGTTTCGCCCGATGGAGGGTATCAGCCCCAGCATTTT.

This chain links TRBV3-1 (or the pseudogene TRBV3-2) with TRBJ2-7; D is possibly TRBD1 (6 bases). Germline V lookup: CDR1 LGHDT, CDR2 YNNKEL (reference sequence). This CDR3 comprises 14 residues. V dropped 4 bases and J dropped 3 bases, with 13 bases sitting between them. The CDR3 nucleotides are TGTGCCAGCAGCCCAGCGGACAGTTTCTACGAGCAGTACTTC. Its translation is CASSPADSFYEQYF.

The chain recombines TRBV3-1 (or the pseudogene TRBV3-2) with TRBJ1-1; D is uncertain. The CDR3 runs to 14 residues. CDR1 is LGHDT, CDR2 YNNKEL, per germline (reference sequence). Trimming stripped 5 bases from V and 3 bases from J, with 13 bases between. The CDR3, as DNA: TGTGCCAGCAGCACTCAGGAGGGAGACACTGAAGCTTTCTTT. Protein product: CASSTQEGDTEAFF.

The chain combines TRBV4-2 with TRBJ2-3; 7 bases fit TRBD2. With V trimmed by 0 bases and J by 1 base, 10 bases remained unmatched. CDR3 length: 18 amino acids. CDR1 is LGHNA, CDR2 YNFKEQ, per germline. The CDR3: CASSQDSSGAGGTDTQYF. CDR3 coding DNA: TGTGCCAGCAGCCAAGACTCTAGCGGCGCGGGAGGCACAGATACGCAGTATTTT.

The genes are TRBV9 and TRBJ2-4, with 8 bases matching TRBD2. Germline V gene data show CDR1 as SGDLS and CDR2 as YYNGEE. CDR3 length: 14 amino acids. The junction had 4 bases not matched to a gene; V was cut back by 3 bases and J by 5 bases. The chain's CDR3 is CASSGGGTQNIQYF. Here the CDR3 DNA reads TGTGCCAGCAGCGGCGGGGGGACCCAAAACATTCAGTACTTC.

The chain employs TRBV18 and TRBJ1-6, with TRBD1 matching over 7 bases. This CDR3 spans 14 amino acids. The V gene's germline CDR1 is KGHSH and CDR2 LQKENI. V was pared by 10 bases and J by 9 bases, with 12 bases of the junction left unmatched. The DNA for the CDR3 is TGTGCCACCGCCGACAGGGCAGTGGGTTCACCCCTCCACTTT. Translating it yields CATADRAVGSPLHF.

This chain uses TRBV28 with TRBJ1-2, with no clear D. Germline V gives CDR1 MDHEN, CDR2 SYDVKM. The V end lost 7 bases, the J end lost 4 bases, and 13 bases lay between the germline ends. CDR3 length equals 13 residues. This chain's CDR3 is CASMTDVPYGYTF. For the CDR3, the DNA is TGTGCCAGCATGACTGACGTACCCTATGGCTACACCTTC.

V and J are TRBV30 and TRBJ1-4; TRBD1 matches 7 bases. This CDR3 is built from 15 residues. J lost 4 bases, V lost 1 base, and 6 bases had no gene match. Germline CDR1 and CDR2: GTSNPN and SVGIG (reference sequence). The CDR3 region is CAWSAAGTVNEKLFF. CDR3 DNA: TGTGCCTGGAGTGCGGCCGGGACAGTTAATGAAAAACTGTTTTTT.

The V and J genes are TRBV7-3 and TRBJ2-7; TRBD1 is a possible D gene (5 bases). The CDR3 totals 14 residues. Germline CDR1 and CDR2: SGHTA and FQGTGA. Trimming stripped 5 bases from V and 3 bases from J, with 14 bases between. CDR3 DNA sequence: TGTGCCAGCAGCCCCCAGCCCCAGGGCTACGAGCAGTACTTC. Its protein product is CASSPQPQGYEQYF. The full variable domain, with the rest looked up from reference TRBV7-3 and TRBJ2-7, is GAGVSQTPSNKVTEKGKYVELRCDPISGHTALYWYRQSLGQGPEFLIYFQGTGAADDSGLPNDRFFAVRPEGSVSTLKIQRTERGDSAVYLCASSPQPQGYEQYFGPGTRLTVT.

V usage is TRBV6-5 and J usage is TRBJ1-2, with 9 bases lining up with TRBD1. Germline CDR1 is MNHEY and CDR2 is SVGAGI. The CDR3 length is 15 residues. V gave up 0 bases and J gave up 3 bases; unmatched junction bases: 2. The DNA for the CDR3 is TGTGCCAGCAGTTACTCGACAGGGGGACACTATGGCTACACCTTC. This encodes CASSYSTGGHYGYTF.

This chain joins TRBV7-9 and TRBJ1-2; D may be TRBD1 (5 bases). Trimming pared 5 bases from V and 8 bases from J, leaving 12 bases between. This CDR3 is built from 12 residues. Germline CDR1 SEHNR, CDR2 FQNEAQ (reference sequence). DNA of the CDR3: TGTGCCAGCAGCGACAGCCTATTGGGCTACACCTTC. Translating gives CASSDSLLGYTF. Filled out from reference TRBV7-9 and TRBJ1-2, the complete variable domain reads DTGVSQNPRHKITKRGQNVTFRCDPISEHNRLYWYRQTLGQGPEFLTYFQNEAQLEKSRLLSDRFSAERPKGSFSTLEIQRTEQGDSAMYLCASSDSLLGYTFGSGTRLTVV.